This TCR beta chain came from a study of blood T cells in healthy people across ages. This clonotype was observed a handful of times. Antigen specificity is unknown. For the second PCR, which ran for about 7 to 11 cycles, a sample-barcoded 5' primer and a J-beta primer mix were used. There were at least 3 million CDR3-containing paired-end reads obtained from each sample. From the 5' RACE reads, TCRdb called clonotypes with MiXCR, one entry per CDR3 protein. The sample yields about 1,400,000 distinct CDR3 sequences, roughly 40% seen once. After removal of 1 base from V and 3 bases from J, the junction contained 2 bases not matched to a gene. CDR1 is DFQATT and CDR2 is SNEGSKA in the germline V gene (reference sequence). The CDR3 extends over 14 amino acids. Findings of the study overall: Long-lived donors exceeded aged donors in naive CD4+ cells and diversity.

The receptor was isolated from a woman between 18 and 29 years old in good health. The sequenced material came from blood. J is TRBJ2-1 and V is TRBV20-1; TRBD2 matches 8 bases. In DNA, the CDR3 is TGCAGTGCTAGAGTACTAGCGGTCTACAATGAGCAGTTCTTC. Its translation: CSARVLAVYNEQFF.